This is a list of T cell receptor beta chains from one sample in a study of blood T cell repertoires in COVID-19. The protocol was immunoSEQ multiplex PCR, while the TCRdb copy is restricted to in-frame clones and leaves out a portion. The sample lists 90,000 to 100,000 clones, around 90% occurring once. The specimen was peripheral blood. The receptor source for this set is a man between 60 and 70 years old with COVID-19, enrolled during active disease. Both conserved end residues are part of each CDR3. The order of the fields is D gene, V gene, J gene, clone size, CDR3 DNA, CDR3 protein. D genes are given only for firm matches. Some rows have no size entry. The others give once, few or many, or a class for an expanded clone.

TRBD1,TRBV6-5,TRBJ1-2,NA,TGTGCCAGCAGTTACTCCCGGACAGGGGGCGCGGATGGCTACACCTTC,CASSYSRTGGADGYTF
TRBD1,TRBV15,TRBJ1-3,NA,TGTGCCACCAGCAGAGTACCGGGACAGGGGACGGCAGACACCATATATTTT,CATSRVPGQGTADTIYF
NA,TRBV18,TRBJ1-5,NA,TGTGCCAGCTCACCCATGGCAGGGGAACAGCCCCAGCATTTT,CASSPMAGEQPQHF
TRBD1,TRBV11-1,TRBJ2-7,NA,TGTGCCAGCAGCTCCGACAGGGAAGTGTACGAGCAGTACTTC,CASSSDREVYEQYF
NA,TRBV4-1,TRBJ2-2,NA,TGCGCCAGCAGCCAAGATTGGGGACAAGACACCGGGGAGCTGTTTTTT,CASSQDWGQDTGELFF
NA,TRBV5-6,TRBJ1-5,NA,TGTGCCAGCAGCCTTCAGGGTAACCAGCCCCAGCATTTT,CASSLQGNQPQHF
NA,TRBV7-2,TRBJ2-2,NA,TGTGCCAGCAGCCCCAGATACCCCGCGAACACCGGGGAGCTGTTTTTT,CASSPRYPANTGELFF
TRBD1,TRBV7-2,TRBJ1-3,NA,TGTGCCAGCAGCTCAACAGGGGGCCGAAACACCATATATTTT,CASSSTGGRNTIYF
TRBD1,TRBV6-5,TRBJ1-1,NA,TGTGCCAGCAGGCGACAGGGGGCAAGGACTGAAGCTTTCTTT,CASRRQGARTEAFF
TRBD1,TRBV5-8,TRBJ2-1,NA,TGTGCCAGCAGGACAGGGGGCGCCAATGAGCAGTTCTTC,CASRTGGANEQFF
NA,TRBV12-3/TRBV12-4,TRBJ2-5,NA,TGTGCCAGCAGTTTAGGAACTCAAGAGACCCAGTACTTC,CASSLGTQETQYF
NA,TRBV7-2,TRBJ2-1,NA,TGTGCCAGCAGCTTAAGCTCCCCGGGGAATGAGCAGTTCTTC,CASSLSSPGNEQFF
TRBD1,TRBV2,TRBJ2-2,NA,TGTGCCAGCAGTGATACCGGGACAGGGGGCGGCACGGCCACCGGGGAGCTGTTTTTT,CASSDTGTGGGTATGELFF
TRBD1,TRBV27,TRBJ1-2,NA,TGTGCCATCCCGGACAGGGGGCTCGGATACTATGGCTACACCTTC,CAIPDRGLGYYGYTF
TRBD1,TRBV20-1,TRBJ2-7,NA,TGCAGTGCTAGTGGGACAGCCGAGGGTCCCGACGAGCAGTACTTC,CSASGTAEGPDEQYF
NA,TRBV12-3/TRBV12-4,TRBJ2-7,NA,TGTGCCAGCAGTTTGCGGCAGCCCTACGAGCAGTACTTC,CASSLRQPYEQYF
TRBD2,TRBV27,TRBJ2-1,NA,TGTGCCAGCAGCATAGCGGGAGGGCATAGTGAGCAGTTCTTC,CASSIAGGHSEQFF
TRBD1,TRBV4-3,TRBJ1-2,NA,TGCGCCAGCAGCCCTAAAGCCCCTCAGGGGGATTTGAGGGGCTACACCTTC,CASSPKAPQGDLRGYTF
NA,TRBV19,TRBJ2-7,NA,TGTGCCAGTAACTCGGGTGCAGGGGGGTTCGATGAGCAGTACTTC,CASNSGAGGFDEQYF
NA,TRBV5-1,TRBJ2-7,NA,TGCGCCAGCAGTCAGGACTTGTACGAGCAGTACTTC,CASSQDLYEQYF
NA,TRBV19,TRBJ1-1,NA,TGTGCCAGTATGGAAGGGAGGGCAGACACTGAAGCTTTCTTT,CASMEGRADTEAFF
NA,TRBV5-4,TRBJ2-5,NA,TGTGCCAGCAGCTCCCGGGGCCAAGAGACCCAGTACTTC,CASSSRGQETQYF
NA,TRBV6-5,TRBJ1-4,NA,TGTGCCAGCTACCGACAGGTCGGCGAAAAACTGTTTTTT,CASYRQVGEKLFF
TRBD2,TRBV6-5,TRBJ2-3,NA,TGTGCCAGCAGTCGGACTAGCGGGAGAACAGATACGCAGTATTTT,CASSRTSGRTDTQYF
TRBD1,TRBV5-1,TRBJ2-7,NA,TGCGCCAGCAGAGGACAGGGGGCCGAGCAGTACTTC,CASRGQGAEQYF
NA,TRBV5-1,TRBJ2-5,NA,TGCGCCAGCAGCTTGCCTACGGACTTGGGGGGAGAGACCCAGTACTTC,CASSLPTDLGGETQYF
TRBD1,TRBV18,TRBJ1-1,NA,TGTGCCAGCTCAACGACAGGGGCCGAGAACACTGAAGCTTTCTTT,CASSTTGAENTEAFF
NA,TRBV14,TRBJ1-2,NA,TGTGCCAGCAGCCGCGCAGGGCGGCAGGGCTATGGCTACACCTTC,CASSRAGRQGYGYTF
NA,TRBV6-2/TRBV6-3,TRBJ2-1,NA,TGTGCCAGCAGTCGGACTCCCTACAATGAGCAGTTCTTC,CASSRTPYNEQFF
TRBD1,TRBV3-1/TRBV3-2,TRBJ2-2,NA,TGTGCCAGCAGCCTTTCCGACAGGGGGCGCAGCGGGGAGCTGTTTTTT,CASSLSDRGRSGELFF
TRBD1,TRBV7-8,TRBJ1-1,once,TGTGCCAGCAGCTCCGGGACAGAGCCTGAAGCTTTCTTT,CASSSGTEPEAFF
TRBD2,TRBV5-1,TRBJ2-7,NA,TGCGCCAGCAGCTTGGTCCTGGGACTAGCGGAATACGAGCAGTACTTC,CASSLVLGLAEYEQYF
NA,TRBV5-5,TRBJ1-2,few,TGTGCCAGCAGCTTGGAGGGGTTGCACTATGGCTACACCTTC,CASSLEGLHYGYTF
NA,TRBV5-1,TRBJ2-1,NA,TGCGCCAGCAGCACCCAGGGCGATGAGCAGTTCTTC,CASSTQGDEQFF
NA,TRBV25-1,TRBJ1-4,NA,TGTGCCAGCAGTGTAAGCGAAAAACTGTTTTTT,CASSVSEKLFF
TRBD1,TRBV7-9,TRBJ1-2,NA,TGTGCCAGCAGCCCGCGGACAGGGGGCTATGGCTACACCTTC,CASSPRTGGYGYTF
TRBD2,TRBV7-8,TRBJ2-7,NA,TGTGCCAGCATGAGTAGGGACTACAACTACGAGCAGTACTTC,CASMSRDYNYEQYF
TRBD1,TRBV6-5,TRBJ1-1,NA,TGTGCCAGCAGTTACGACAGGGGGCTGGCTTTCTTT,CASSYDRGLAFF
TRBD1,TRBV19,TRBJ1-2,NA,TGTGCCAGTAGTGTAAACAGGGGGCGCGTCGACTATGGCTACACCTTC,CASSVNRGRVDYGYTF
NA,TRBV6-2/TRBV6-3,TRBJ1-1,once,TGTGCCAGCAGTTACTCGGTCAGGTCGAGAGCATTGAACACTGAAGCTTTCTTT,CASSYSVRSRALNTEAFF
NA,TRBV27,TRBJ1-1,once,TGTGCCAGCAGCCGAGACAGGCGAAGTAACACTGAAGCTTTCTTT,CASSRDRRSNTEAFF
NA,TRBV3-1/TRBV3-2,TRBJ1-1,NA,TGTGCCAGCAGCCAAGCCGATCTCAGGGCTGAAGCTTTCTTT,CASSQADLRAEAFF
NA,TRBV19,TRBJ1-5,NA,TGTGCCAGTAGTAGACTGGGAGGGGATAGCAATCAGCCCCAGCATTTT,CASSRLGGDSNQPQHF
NA,TRBV4-2,TRBJ2-7,NA,TGTGCCAGCAGCCAAGACAACTACTCCTACGAGCAGTACTTC,CASSQDNYSYEQYF
TRBD1,TRBV3-1/TRBV3-2,TRBJ1-5,NA,TGTGCCAGCAGCCAAGATCTGACAGGGGATCAGCCCCAGCATTTT,CASSQDLTGDQPQHF
NA,TRBV24-1,TRBJ1-2,NA,TGTGCCACCAGTGCGGCGGGAAACTATGGCTACACCTTC,CATSAAGNYGYTF
TRBD1,TRBV5-1,TRBJ1-2,NA,TGCGCCAGCACCGGGGACAGCTATGGCTACACCTTC,CASTGDSYGYTF
NA,TRBV7-2,TRBJ1-1,NA,TGTGCCAGCAGCTTAGATGAGATACTCACTGAAGCTTTCTTT,CASSLDEILTEAFF
TRBD2,TRBV6-5,TRBJ2-1,NA,TGTGCCAGCAGTTACTTTGGCGCTAGCGGGACGGGTGAGCAGTTCTTC,CASSYFGASGTGEQFF
NA,TRBV29-1,TRBJ1-3,NA,TGCAGCGTTGTCGTGGGGGCCGGAAACACCATATATTTT,CSVVVGAGNTIYF
NA,TRBV10-3,TRBJ2-2,NA,TGTGCCACCACCTCGGGACTGAACACCGGGGAGCTGTTTTTT,CATTSGLNTGELFF
NA,TRBV7-2,TRBJ1-1,once,TGTGCCAGCAGCTTAGCGGGGGCAGGGTTTGAAGCTTTCTTT,CASSLAGAGFEAFF
NA,TRBV19,TRBJ1-5,NA,TGTGCCAGTAGTATAGCAGGGCGCCAGGGAGGTCAGCCCCAGCATTTT,CASSIAGRQGGQPQHF
NA,TRBV10-3,TRBJ2-1,few,TGTGCCATCAGCCGGGACTCCTCCTACAATGAGCAGTTCTTC,CAISRDSSYNEQFF
TRBD2,TRBV6-2/TRBV6-3,TRBJ2-5,NA,TGTGCCAGCAGTTACTGGGGCCTAGCGGGGGGAGAGACCCAGTACTTC,CASSYWGLAGGETQYF
NA,TRBV11-3,TRBJ1-3,NA,TGTGCCAGCAGCAGGCAGCGCTCTGGAAACACCATATATTTT,CASSRQRSGNTIYF
NA,TRBV5-1,TRBJ1-1,NA,TGCGCCAGCAGCTTGGTACAGGGAGGGGGTATCACTGAAGCCTTCTTT,CASSLVQGGGITEAFF